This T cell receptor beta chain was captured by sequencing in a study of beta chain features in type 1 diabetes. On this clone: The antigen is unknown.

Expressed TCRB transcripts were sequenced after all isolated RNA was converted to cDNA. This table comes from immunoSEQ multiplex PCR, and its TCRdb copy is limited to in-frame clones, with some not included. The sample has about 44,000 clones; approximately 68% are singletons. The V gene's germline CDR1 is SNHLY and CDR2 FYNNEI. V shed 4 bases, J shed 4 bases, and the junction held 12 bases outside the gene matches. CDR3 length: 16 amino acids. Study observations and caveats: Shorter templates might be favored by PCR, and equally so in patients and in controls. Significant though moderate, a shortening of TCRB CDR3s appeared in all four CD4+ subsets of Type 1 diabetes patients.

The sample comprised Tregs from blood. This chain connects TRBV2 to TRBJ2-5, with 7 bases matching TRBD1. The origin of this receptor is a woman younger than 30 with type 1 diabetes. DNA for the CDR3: TGTGCCAGCAGTGTTCTAAATCCAGGGGGAGCAGAGACCCAGTACTTC. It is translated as CASSVLNPGGAETQYF.